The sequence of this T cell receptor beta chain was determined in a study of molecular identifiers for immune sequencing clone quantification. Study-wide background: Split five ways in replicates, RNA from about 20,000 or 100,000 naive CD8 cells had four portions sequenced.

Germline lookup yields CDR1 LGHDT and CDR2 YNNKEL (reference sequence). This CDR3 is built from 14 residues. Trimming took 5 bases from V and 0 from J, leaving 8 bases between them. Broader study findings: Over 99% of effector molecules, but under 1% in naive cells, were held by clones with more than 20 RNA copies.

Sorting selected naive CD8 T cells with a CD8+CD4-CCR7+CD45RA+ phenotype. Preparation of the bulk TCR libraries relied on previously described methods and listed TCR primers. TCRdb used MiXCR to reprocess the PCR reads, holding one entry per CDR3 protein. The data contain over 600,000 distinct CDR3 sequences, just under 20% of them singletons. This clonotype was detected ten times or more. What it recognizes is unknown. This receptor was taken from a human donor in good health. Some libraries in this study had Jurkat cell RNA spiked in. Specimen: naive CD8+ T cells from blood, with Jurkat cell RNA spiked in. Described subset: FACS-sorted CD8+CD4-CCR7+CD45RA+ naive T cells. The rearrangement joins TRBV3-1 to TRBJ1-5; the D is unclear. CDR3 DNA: TGTGCCAGCAGCTCCGGAAATAGCAATCAGCCCCAGCATTTT. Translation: CASSSGNSNQPQHF.